The T cell receptor (beta chain) described here comes from a study of blood T cell repertoires in COVID-19. This CDR3 comprises 17 residues. The trim removed 1 base at V and 5 bases at J, leaving 8 bases unmatched. Per the germline V gene, CDR1 is SGHVS and CDR2 is FNYEAQ. Assay: immunoSEQ multiplex PCR; the TCRdb copy retains only in-frame clones and omits some. Seen here are about 360,000 clones, 81% observed once, and the top ten hold more than 1%. The clonotype was recovered from a human donor with acute or convalescent COVID-19. The donor label of this sample is uncertain. The V gene is TRBV7-6, the J gene TRBJ2-2, with 9 bases that match TRBD2. The source material was peripheral blood. In DNA, the CDR3 is TGTGCCAGCAGCTTAGTTCGGCTAGCGGGGCTAACCGGGGAGCTGTTTTTT. This codes for CASSLVRLAGLTGELFF.